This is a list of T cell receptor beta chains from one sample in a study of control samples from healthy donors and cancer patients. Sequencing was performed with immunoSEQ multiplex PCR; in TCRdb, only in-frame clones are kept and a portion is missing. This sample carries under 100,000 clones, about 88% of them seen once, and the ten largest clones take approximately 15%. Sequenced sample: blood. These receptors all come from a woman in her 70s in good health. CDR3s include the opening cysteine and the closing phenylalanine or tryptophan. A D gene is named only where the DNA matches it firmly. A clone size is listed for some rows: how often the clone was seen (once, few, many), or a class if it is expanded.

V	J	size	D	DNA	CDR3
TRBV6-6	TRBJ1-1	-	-	TGTGCCAGCAGTTGGGGAGGGTCTGAAGCTTTCTTT	CASSWGGSEAFF
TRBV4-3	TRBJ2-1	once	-	TGCGCCAGCAGCCAAGTGGCGGGTCTCTTTAACAATGAGCAGTTCTTC	CASSQVAGLFNNEQFF
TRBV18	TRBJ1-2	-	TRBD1	TGTGCCAGCTCACCTTCGGGGAACCCTTATCCCACAACAGGGGGCGATCATGGCTACACCTTC	CASSPSGNPYPTTGGDHGYTF
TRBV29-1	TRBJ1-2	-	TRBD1	TGCAGCGTTGGTCCGAGCCCAGGGGGTTATGGCTACACCTTC	CSVGPSPGGYGYTF
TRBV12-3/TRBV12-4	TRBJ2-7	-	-	TGTGCCAGCAGTACCTGGGACTCCTACGAGCAGTACTTC	CASSTWDSYEQYF
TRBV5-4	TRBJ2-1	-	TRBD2	TGTGCCAGCAGCTCGACTAGCTTCCCGGCGGGTGAGCAGTTCTTC	CASSSTSFPAGEQFF
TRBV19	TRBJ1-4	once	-	TGTGCCAGTAGTATCGGGAGGGACTCTAATGAAAAACTGTTTTTT	CASSIGRDSNEKLFF
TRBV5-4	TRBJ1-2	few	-	TGTGCCAGCAGCCCGAGAAGACAGGTCTATGGCTACACCTTC	CASSPRRQVYGYTF
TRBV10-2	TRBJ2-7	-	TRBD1	TGCGCCAGCAGTGTGGGACAGGGGGCAGCCTACGAGCAGTACTTC	CASSVGQGAAYEQYF
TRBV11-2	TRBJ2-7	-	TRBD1	TGTGCCAGCACCCCTGGGACAGGGGGCCTTGGGTCCTACGAGCAGTACTTC	CASTPGTGGLGSYEQYF
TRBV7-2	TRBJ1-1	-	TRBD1	TGTGCCAGCAGCCCTATAGGGACAGCGAACACTGAAGCTTTCTTT	CASSPIGTANTEAFF
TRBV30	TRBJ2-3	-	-	TGTGCCTGGAGTCCCTTGGAGCCGCAGTATTTT	CAWSPLEPQYF
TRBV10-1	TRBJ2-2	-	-	TGCGCCAGCAGTGAGCGGTCCGCGAACACCGGGGAGCTGTTTTTT	CASSERSANTGELFF
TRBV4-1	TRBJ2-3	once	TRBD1	TGCGCCAGCAGCCTACAGGGGATCCCAGATACGCAGTATTTT	CASSLQGIPDTQYF
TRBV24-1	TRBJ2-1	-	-	TGTGCCACCAGTGACCAAGGGGCCGCACGCAATGAGCAGTTCTTC	CATSDQGAARNEQFF
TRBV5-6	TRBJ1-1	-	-	TGTGCCAGCAGCTTGGCAACTTCCCCGAACACTGAAGCTTTCTTT	CASSLATSPNTEAFF
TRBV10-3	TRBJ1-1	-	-	TGTGCCATCGCTAAGACACCTCTGAACACTGAAGCTTTCTTT	CAIAKTPLNTEAFF
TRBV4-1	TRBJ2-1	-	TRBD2	TGCGCCAGCAGCCAGCCTCCCTCCAGCGGGAGGGACAATGAGCAGTTCTTC	CASSQPPSSGRDNEQFF
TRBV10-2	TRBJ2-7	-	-	TGCGCCAGCAGTTCTCTCGGAGGCAGGAGGTCCGAGCAGTACTTC	CASSSLGGRRSEQYF
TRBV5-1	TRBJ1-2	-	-	TGCGCCAGCAGCTGGACAAGGCGAGGATCCTATGGCTACACCTTC	CASSWTRRGSYGYTF
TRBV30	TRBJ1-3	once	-	TGTGCCTGGACTGGGACGCCTGGAAACACCATATATTTT	CAWTGTPGNTIYF
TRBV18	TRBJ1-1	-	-	TGTGCCAGCTCACCAGGAGGGGCTAACACTGAAGCTTTCTTT	CASSPGGANTEAFF
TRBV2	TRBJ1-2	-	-	TGTGCCAGCAGTGAAGGGACAGCCATGGGGGGTGGCTACACCTTC	CASSEGTAMGGGYTF
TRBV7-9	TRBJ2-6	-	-	TGTGCCAGCAGCTCCCCGGGGGCCAACGTCCTGACTTTC	CASSSPGANVLTF
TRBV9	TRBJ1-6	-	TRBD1	TGTGCCAGCAGCCGGGGACAGGGGTATAATTCACCCCTCCACTTT	CASSRGQGYNSPLHF
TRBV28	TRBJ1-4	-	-	TGTGCCAGCAGTTCGGGCCGAGGGGGATCCAATGAAAAACTGTTTTTT	CASSSGRGGSNEKLFF
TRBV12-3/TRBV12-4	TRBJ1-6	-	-	TGTGCCAGCGCTAAGGGGGGACCCCTCCACTTT	CASAKGGPLHF
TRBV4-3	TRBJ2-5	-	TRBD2	TGCGCCAGCAGCCAAGTAGGGATAGCGGGAGCAGGAGAGACCCAGTACTTC	CASSQVGIAGAGETQYF
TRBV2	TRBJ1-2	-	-	TGTGCCAGCAGTGAGGTCCAGGGCAACTATGGCTACACCTTC	CASSEVQGNYGYTF
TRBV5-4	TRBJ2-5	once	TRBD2	TGTGCCAGCAGACCCGGACTAGCGGGAGGTCAAGAGACCCAGTACTTC	CASRPGLAGGQETQYF
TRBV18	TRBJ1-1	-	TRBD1	TGTGCCAGCTCACCAGGGACAGGGGTGACTGAAGCTTTCTTT	CASSPGTGVTEAFF
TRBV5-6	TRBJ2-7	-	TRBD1	TGTGCCAGCAGCATGACAGGGCGAGGCGAGCAGTACTTC	CASSMTGRGEQYF
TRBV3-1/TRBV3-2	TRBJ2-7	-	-	TGTGCCAGCAGCCTTACAGGCGGCGAGCAGTACTTC	CASSLTGGEQYF
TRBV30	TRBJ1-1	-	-	TGTGCCTGGAGTGCCCTTACTGTGAACACTGAAGCTTTCTTT	CAWSALTVNTEAFF
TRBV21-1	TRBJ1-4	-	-	TGTGCCAGCACTCAGGAGGGACCTTCCCATGAAAAACTGTTTTTT	CASTQEGPSHEKLFF
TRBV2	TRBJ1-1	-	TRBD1	TGTGCCAGCAATCCACAGGGGGCAAGTACTGAAGCTTTCTTT	CASNPQGASTEAFF
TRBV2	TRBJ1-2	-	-	TGTGCCAGCAGTGTAAACTATGGCTACACCTTC	CASSVNYGYTF
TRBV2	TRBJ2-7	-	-	TGTGCCAGCAGATTAGACCAAAGCTCCTACGAGCAGTACTTC	CASRLDQSSYEQYF
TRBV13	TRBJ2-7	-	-	TGTGCCAGCAGCACAACGAATTCCTACGAGCAGTACTTC	CASSTTNSYEQYF
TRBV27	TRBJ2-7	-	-	TGTGCCAGCAGCCCCGGGAAGCGGTACGAGCAGTACTTC	CASSPGKRYEQYF
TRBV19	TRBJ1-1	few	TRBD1	TGTGCCAGTAGTATAGATTTCGACAGGGGGAATTATGAAGCTTTCTTT	CASSIDFDRGNYEAFF
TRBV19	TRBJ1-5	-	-	TGTGCCAGTAGTATCCGCTCCATAGACGGATACAATCAGCCCCAGCATTTT	CASSIRSIDGYNQPQHF
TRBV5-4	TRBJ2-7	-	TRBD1	TGTGCCAGCAGCTTAGGGGGCACTATCTACGAGCAGTACTTC	CASSLGGTIYEQYF
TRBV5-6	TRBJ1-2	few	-	TGTGCCAGCAGCTTGGTACAGGGTAACTATGGCTACACCTTC	CASSLVQGNYGYTF
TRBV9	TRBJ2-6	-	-	TGTGCCAGCAGCCCCCGATCTGGGGCCAACGTCCTGACTTTC	CASSPRSGANVLTF
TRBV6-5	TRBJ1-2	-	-	TGTGCCAGCCAGGGTGACAGCTATGGCTACACCTTC	CASQGDSYGYTF